A selection of T cell receptor beta chains follows, all from one sample in a study of HIV-infected patients and healthy controls. Each CDR3 protein gets one entry after TCRdb re-called the 5' RACE reads with MiXCR. The sample includes tens of thousands of distinct CDR3 sequences, less than 20% of them seen just once. The sequenced sample consisted of CD4+ T cells from blood. The receptors were sampled from a human donor in good health. Each CDR3 is given without its conserved first and last residue. D genes are given only for firm matches.

CDR3	D	V	J
ASSLGGGGSPLH	NA	TRBV7-9	TRBJ1-6
ASSLGTSGREQF	TRBD2	TRBV11-3	TRBJ2-1
ASSLRQGASYEQY	TRBD1	TRBV12-3/TRBV12-4	TRBJ2-7
ASSYAGINNEQF	NA	TRBV6-6	TRBJ2-1
SANLKPTDTQY	NA	TRBV20-1	TRBJ2-3
ASRRDSLAKNIQY	TRBD1	TRBV6-5	TRBJ2-4
ASRSSGANVLT	NA	TRBV4-3	TRBJ2-6
ASSFERRAEAF	NA	TRBV11-3	TRBJ1-1
ASSTTSSGANVLT	NA	TRBV13	TRBJ2-6
ASGRGGTSYEQY	NA	TRBV2	TRBJ2-7
ASSPRGGLAGQIWGGTQY	TRBD2	TRBV11-2	TRBJ2-5
ASSPRQGHSYEQY	TRBD1	TRBV28	TRBJ2-7
ASSVAGATSNYGYT	NA	TRBV9	TRBJ1-2
ASSGRRNTQY	NA	TRBV19	TRBJ2-3
ASSWGDGTNYGYT	NA	TRBV5-1	TRBJ1-2
ASSQDGTPGNQPQH	NA	TRBV4-2	TRBJ1-5
ASSLGLAGGGDTQY	TRBD2	TRBV7-2	TRBJ2-3
ASSSAPSPSTDTQY	NA	TRBV7-9	TRBJ2-3
ASSLRPKPSTDTQY	NA	TRBV5-5	TRBJ2-3
ASSPDSYGYT	NA	TRBV12-3/TRBV12-4	TRBJ1-2
ASSYGTLEQY	NA	TRBV5-1	TRBJ2-7
ASTGLRGKNIQY	NA	TRBV2	TRBJ2-4
ASSQTGTEAF	NA	TRBV18	TRBJ1-1
AWNIGWGRALGRNTEAF	NA	TRBV30	TRBJ1-1
ASSRADGGEQY	NA	TRBV3-1	TRBJ2-7
ACRDRDNQPQH	TRBD1	TRBV19	TRBJ1-5
SASFLGGI	NA	TRBV20-1	TRBJ1-1
ASSLGPNNEKLF	NA	TRBV7-2	TRBJ1-4
ASSMDGAYGYT	NA	TRBV19	TRBJ1-2
ASSRKPRDTDTQY	NA	TRBV4-3	TRBJ2-3
ASRRGQGGRSYEQY	NA	TRBV12-3/TRBV12-4	TRBJ2-7
ATSEGSSGTADTQY	TRBD2	TRBV24-1	TRBJ2-3
AWGHKNIQY	NA	TRBV30	TRBJ2-4
ASSLAGGAGTQY	TRBD2	TRBV28	TRBJ2-5